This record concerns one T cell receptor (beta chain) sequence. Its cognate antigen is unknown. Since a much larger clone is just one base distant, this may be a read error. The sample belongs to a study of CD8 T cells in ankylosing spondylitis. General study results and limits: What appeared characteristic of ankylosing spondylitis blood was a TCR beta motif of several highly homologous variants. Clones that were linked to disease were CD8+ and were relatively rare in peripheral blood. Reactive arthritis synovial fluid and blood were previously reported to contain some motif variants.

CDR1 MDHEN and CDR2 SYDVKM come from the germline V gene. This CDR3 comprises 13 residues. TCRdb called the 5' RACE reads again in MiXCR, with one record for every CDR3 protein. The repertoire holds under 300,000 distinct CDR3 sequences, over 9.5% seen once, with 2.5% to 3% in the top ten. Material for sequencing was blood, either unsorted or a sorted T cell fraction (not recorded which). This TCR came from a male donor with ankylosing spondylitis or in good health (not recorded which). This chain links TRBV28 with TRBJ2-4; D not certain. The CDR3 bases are TGTACCAGCACGGACCAATGGGTATACATTCAGTACTTC. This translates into CTSTDQWVYIQYF.